This entry is about one T cell receptor (beta chain). Its antigen is undetermined. The data were produced by immunoSEQ multiplex PCR, yet TCRdb's version contains in-frame clones alone and is incomplete. Seen here are 750 to 1,000 clones, roughly a fifth observed once, and the top ten hold about a sixth. Researchers cut adjacent lung at least 2 cm from the tumor margin, and it showed no atypia. The sample comes from a study of T cells in localized non-small cell lung cancer. Study observations and caveats: Uninvolved nearby lung showed the greatest T cell clonality, exceeding that found in tumor. Investigators sequenced only a single tumor region, leaving heterogeneity possible. Higher adjacent-lung clonality was associated with shorter survival.

The CDR3 runs 14 residues. V shed 0 bases and J shed 6 bases, with 11 bases lying between them. The germline gives CDR1 MNHGY, CDR2 SAAAGT. This clonotype was sampled from a male donor older than 55 with stage III lung adenocarcinoma. The chain is built from TRBV6-8 and TRBJ1-1; a possible D gene is TRBD1 (5 bases). The sample in question was normal lung tissue next to the tumor, obtained before any cancer treatment. In nucleotides, the CDR3 is TGTGCCAGCAGTTACTCAGCGGGGCCCCCTGAAGCTTTCTTT. It specifies CASSYSAGPPEAFF.